This T cell receptor (beta chain) was sequenced for a study of T-cell reconstitution after alpha-beta-depleted transplantation in children. This clonotype has a handful of counts. Its antigen is still unknown. The length of the CDR3 is 17 residues. Trimming at V came to 4 bases and at J to 7 bases, leaving 13 bases not matched to a gene. Germline CDR1 is MDHEN and CDR2 is SYDVKM. Molecular barcoding with unique molecular identifiers was used for the TCRbeta library. TCRdb itself ran the PCR reads through MiXCR, one entry per CDR3 protein. The table has hundreds of thousands of distinct CDR3 sequences, under 15% seen once. Study-wide points: Day-60 TCRbeta diversity that was high in some patients was derived from surviving recipient T cells and thymic progenitors. Roughly two months post-transplant, alpha-beta T cells reportedly originated from several hundred graft clones that had expanded.

The source is a male patient aged 10 to 17 who had a stem cell transplant for acute myeloid leukemia, so the T cells may come from the graft donor. The rearrangement joins TRBV28 to TRBJ2-1; 10 bases align to TRBD2. The sample here was PBMCs, mostly from graft donor cells, taken 360 days after TCRalphabeta/CD19-depleted stem cell transplant. The CDR3 coding sequence is TGTGCCAGCAGTTCTCCCCATTCTAGCGGGAGTTGGAATGAGCAGTTCTTC. Its translation: CASSSPHSSGSWNEQFF. The entire variable domain, with the rest obtained from reference TRBV28 and TRBJ2-1, is as follows: DVKVTQSSRYLVKRTGEKVFLECVQDMDHENMFWYRQDPGLGLRLIYFSYDVKMKEKGDIPEGYSVSREKKERFSLILESASTNQTSMYLCASSSPHSSGSWNEQFFGPGTRLTVL.